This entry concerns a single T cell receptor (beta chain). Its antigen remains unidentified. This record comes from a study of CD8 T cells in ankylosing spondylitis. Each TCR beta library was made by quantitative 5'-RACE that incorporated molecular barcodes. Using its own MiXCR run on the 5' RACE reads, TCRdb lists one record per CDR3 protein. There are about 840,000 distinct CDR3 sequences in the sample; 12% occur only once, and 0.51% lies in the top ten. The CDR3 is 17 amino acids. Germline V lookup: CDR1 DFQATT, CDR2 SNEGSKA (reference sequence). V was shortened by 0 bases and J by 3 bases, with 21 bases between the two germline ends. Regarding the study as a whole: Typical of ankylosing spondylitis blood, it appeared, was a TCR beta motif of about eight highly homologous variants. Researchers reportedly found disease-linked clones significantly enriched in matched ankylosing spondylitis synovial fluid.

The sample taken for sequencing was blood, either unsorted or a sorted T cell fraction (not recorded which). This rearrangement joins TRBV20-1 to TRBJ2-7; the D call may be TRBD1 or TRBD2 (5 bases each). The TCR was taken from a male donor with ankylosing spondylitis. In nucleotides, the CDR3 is TGCAGTGCTAGAGACCGTTACCGAGGGACGGTAAACTACGAGCAGTACTTC. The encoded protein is CSARDRYRGTVNYEQYF.